This paragraph covers one T cell receptor beta chain sequence. The source of the sample is a study of radiation and T cells in renal cell carcinoma. Germline trimming cut 0 bases from V and 5 bases from J; bases unmatched to any gene: 10. The CDR3 loop spans 15 amino acids. Germline loops: CDR1 SQVTM, CDR2 ANQGSEA. The data were produced by immunoSEQ multiplex PCR, yet TCRdb's version contains in-frame clones alone and is incomplete. The sample carries approximately 86,000 clones, 85% recorded once. Time point indicated: blood 4 weeks post-SBRT, at nephrectomy. Treatment noted: 15 Gy SBRT to primary tumor, nephrectomy 4 weeks later.

This sequence originates from a man aged 45-65 years with renal cell carcinoma. The chain carries TRBV29-1 and TRBJ2-7; 7 bases match TRBD1. The source was blood, collected from a patient whose treatment included radiotherapy and nephrectomy. This CDR3 is CSVEDQTGSSNEQYF. The DNA of the CDR3 is TGCAGCGTTGAAGATCAGACAGGGTCTTCCAACGAGCAGTACTTC.